This T cell receptor beta chain is drawn from a study of blood T cell repertoires in COVID-19 (dated by TCRdb to 2018 to 2020). Concerning the study at large: Samples covering the acute and convalescent phases of COVID-19 were provided by collaborators in the United States, Italy and Spain. The prospective study material was composed of cDNA or gDNA derived from T cells, B-cell-depleted T cells, or PBMCs. Subjects who had been exposed to COVID-19, were actively infected with it, or had recovered from it provided the deeply sampled blood TCRbeta repertoires that made up the dataset. The repertoires were released in a freely available public database intended as a resource for research on the immune response to SARS-CoV-2. Samples were obtained from the ongoing ImmuneRACE study (first 160 participants) and from 1,254 subjects provided by 6 global collaborators. The sample metadata nearly always contained a de-identified subject ID, COVID-19 status, age in years and sex. Where HLA class I and class II types were available, the types were taken from metadata supplied by the sample provider, not from assay-based typing.

The collaborating institutions used their own protocols to collect whole blood in K2EDTA tubes. For TCRbeta analysis, collaborator samples were shipped as frozen whole blood, as isolated PBMCs, or as DNA extracted from either sample type. TCRbeta CDR3 regions were amplified from genomic DNA using the immunoSEQ Assay, a bias-controlled multiplex PCR. As for the authors' bioinformatics: The number of nucleated cells in each sample was estimated by amplification of reference gene primers within the assay. To quantify the absolute abundance of each unique TCRbeta CDR3 rearrangement, sequence reads were collapsed and filtered. Productive Simpson clonality was computed per sample as the square root of Simpson's diversity index over productive rearrangements. TCRdb took this table from immuneACCESS and kept in-frame rearrangements with V and J called. Such tables lack part of the clones; where checked against another copy, unresolved V genes explain under half of the gap, and the rest is unexplained. The V and J calls and clone size are taken from that table; D and trimming were inferred from the DNA. Across this sample there are 200,000 to 250,000 clones, with approximately 80% seen only once. More than 7% of the sample comes from the top ten.

Regarding this clone: Its antigen is still unknown. Base qualities are not recorded, but no much larger clone differs from it by a single base.

The paper's findings and limits, for the study overall: The quantity of clinical and demographic metadata differed by source and by participant and was supplied without curation.

Sequenced sample: peripheral blood. The sequence came from a man of 80 years or more with acute or convalescent COVID-19.

DNA sequence: TGTGCCAGCAGTTTATGGGGCAGGGCGACCTACAATGAGCAGTTCTTC. The resulting protein is CASSLWGRATYNEQFF. This chain joins TRBV28 to TRBJ2-1; TRBD1 is perhaps the D gene, given 5 matching bases. The CDR3 sequence holds 16 residues, the cysteine and phenylalanine included. Only the CDR3 part of the read is kept: 48 bases, read in frame from the first base. The CDR1 and CDR2 encoded by the germline V gene are MDHEN and SYDVKM. V is shortened by 0 bases, J by 2 bases, and the region joining them spans 11 bases.